This T cell receptor (beta chain) emerged from a study of STAT3 mutations in large granular lymphocyte leukemia. Concerning this clone itself: No antigen is known for it.

Study findings and constraints: Sampling intervals varied between patients and samples. Clonal expansion was inferred from other time points because no sample existed at each clone's first appearance. Every T-cell large granular lymphocyte leukemia patient had at least one immunodominant TCR beta clonotype.

Assay: immunoSEQ multiplex PCR; the TCRdb copy retains only in-frame clones and omits some. The sample consists of around 13,000 clones, around 90% of them appearing once. Germline V gives CDR1 MNHEY, CDR2 SVGAGI. The CDR3 covers 13 residues. Trimming removed 6 bases at V and 11 bases at J, with 18 bases between. The clonotype comes from a man aged 40-49 years with T-cell large granular lymphocyte leukemia. Some clones in this sample may be carry-over from other donors' samples. The source material was peripheral blood mononuclear cells. V and J are TRBV6-5 and TRBJ2-3; D assignment may be TRBD1 or TRBD2 (5 bases each). The CDR3 sequence is CASSEGRPMGQYF. In nucleotides, the CDR3 is TGTGCCAGCAGCGAGGGACGACCGATGGGGCAGTATTTT.